This T cell receptor beta chain appears in the sequencing data of a study of metastatic and nonmetastatic thyroid tumors. With 3 bases removed from V and 10 bases from J, the gap between germline ends came to 12 bases. The CDR3 runs 12 residues. The germline V gene has CDR1 MDHEN and CDR2 SYDVKM. Study-wide points: TCR beta diversity was reportedly significantly higher in malignant thyroid tumors than benign nodules, in blood and tumor.

Every patient underwent thyroid surgery untreated. TCRdb re-analyzed the PCR reads through MiXCR. The table has about 25,000 clones, 20% seen once. This clone ranks as medium-sized. What it binds is unknown. This TCR was sampled from a male donor with papillary thyroid cancer or a benign thyroid nodule (not recorded which). Some clones in this sample may be carry-over from other donors' samples. The sample comprised blood. The gene calls are TRBV28 and TRBJ1-1; D gene uncertain. The CDR3 nucleotides are TGTGCCAGCAGTTTGATGGGAGGGATAGCTTTCTTT. Its translation is CASSLMGGIAFF.